This entry lists 9 T cell receptor beta chains sequenced from one sample in a study of OX40 agonist ivuxolimab in advanced cancers. Assay used: immunoSEQ multiplex PCR; TCRdb lists only in-frame clones, some missing. Among fewer than 7,500 clones, 85% to 90% were seen once, and the ten largest hold roughly 40%. Sequenced material: CD4+ or CD8+ T cells sorted from blood, taken in a trial of the OX40 agonist ivuxolimab. The receptors stem from an adult with an advanced solid tumor such as melanoma, head and neck, liver or kidney cancer.

This clone was recorded a few times. V usage is TRBV6-5 and J usage is TRBJ1-1, with no clear D. From germline, CDR1 is MNHEY and CDR2 SVGAGI. The CDR3 length is 13 residues. Trimming stripped 0 bases from V and 2 bases from J, with 4 bases between. The CDR3 loop is CASSYSTNTEAFF. The DNA of the CDR3 is TGTGCCAGCAGTTACTCTACAAACACTGAAGCTTTCTTT.

The chain joins TRBV7-8 to TRBJ1-1; 9 bases align to TRBD1. V shed 5 bases, J shed 3 bases, and the junction held 7 bases outside the gene matches. This CDR3 comprises 15 residues. The V gene's germline CDR1 is SGHVS and CDR2 FQNEAQ. CDR3 bases: TGTGCCAGCAGCCTACTACAGGGGGCTGACACTGAAGCTTTCTTT. It codes for CASSLLQGADTEAFF.

This chain joins TRBV11-2 and TRBJ1-2; D is possibly TRBD1 (6 bases). The V and J ends lost 3 bases and 4 bases respectively, with 12 bases between them. This CDR3 is built from 14 residues. Germline values: CDR1 SGHAT, CDR2 FQNNGV. CDR3 sequence: CASSLGGAGYGYTF. CDR3 DNA: TGTGCCAGCAGCTTGGGGGGGGCCGGCTATGGCTACACCTTC.

The rearrangement links TRBV6-5 to TRBJ2-3, with a weak D call TRBD1 (6 bases). This CDR3 region has 13 residues. Germline CDR1 MNHEY, CDR2 SVGAGI. V dropped 5 bases and J dropped 4 bases, with 10 bases sitting between them. The chain's CDR3 is CASSDRHPDTQYF. The DNA of the CDR3 is TGTGCCAGCAGTGACAGGCATCCAGATACGCAGTATTTT.

The rearrangement joins TRBV6-1 to TRBJ2-1; no firm D call. This CDR3 is 15 amino acids long. From germline, CDR1 is MNHNS and CDR2 SASEGT. Trimming pared 7 bases from V and 2 bases from J, leaving 15 bases between. The CDR3 here is CASNPLGPPYNEQFF. The CDR3 DNA reads as TGTGCCAGCAACCCATTAGGGCCCCCCTACAATGAGCAGTTCTTC.

The rearrangement links TRBV15 to TRBJ1-1; D ambiguous. V lost 4 bases to trimming and J lost 3 bases, with 18 bases between them. Germline CDR1 is LNHNV and CDR2 is YYDKDF (reference sequence). The CDR3 spans 16 residues. CDR3 nucleotide sequence: TGTGCCACCAGCATCACGGAGGAGGGATATCACACTGAAGCTTTCTTT. Translation gives CATSITEEGYHTEAFF. The full variable domain, with the rest looked up from reference TRBV15 and TRBJ1-1, is DAMVIQNPRYQVTQFGKPVTLSCSQTLNHNVMYWYQQKSSQAPKLLFHYYDKDFNNEADTPDNFQSRRPNTSFCFLDIRSPGLGDTAMYLCATSITEEGYHTEAFFGQGTRLTVV.

J is TRBJ2-5 and V is TRBV7-9; possible D gene TRBD2, 6 bases. The CDR3 is 13 amino acids. V shed 1 base and J shed 3 bases, with 6 bases lying between them. From germline, CDR1 is SEHNR and CDR2 FQNEAQ (reference sequence). CDR3 coding DNA: TGTGCCAGCAGCTTAGTAGCGGAAGAGACCCAGTACTTC. It is translated as CASSLVAEETQYF.

Only one count was recorded for this clone. The chain carries TRBV14 and TRBJ2-7; 9 bases agree with TRBD2. In germline, CDR1 is SGHDN, CDR2 FVKESK. The CDR3 consists of 17 residues. V was clipped by 1 base and J by 4 bases; unmatched bases: 11. The CDR3 loop reads CASSQVGGASGMYEQYF. CDR3 nucleotides: TGTGCCAGCAGCCAAGTGGGGGGGGCTAGCGGGATGTACGAGCAGTACTTC.

This sequence joins TRBV7-6 and TRBJ2-1, with TRBD2 identical over 11 bases. Germline values: CDR1 SGHVS, CDR2 FNYEAQ. V was pared by 4 bases and J by 5 bases, with 10 bases of the junction left unmatched. The CDR3 is made up of 17 amino acids. CDR3: CASSSYFTSGRDNEQFF. CDR3 nucleotide sequence: TGTGCCAGCAGCTCCTATTTTACTAGCGGGAGAGACAATGAGCAGTTCTTC.